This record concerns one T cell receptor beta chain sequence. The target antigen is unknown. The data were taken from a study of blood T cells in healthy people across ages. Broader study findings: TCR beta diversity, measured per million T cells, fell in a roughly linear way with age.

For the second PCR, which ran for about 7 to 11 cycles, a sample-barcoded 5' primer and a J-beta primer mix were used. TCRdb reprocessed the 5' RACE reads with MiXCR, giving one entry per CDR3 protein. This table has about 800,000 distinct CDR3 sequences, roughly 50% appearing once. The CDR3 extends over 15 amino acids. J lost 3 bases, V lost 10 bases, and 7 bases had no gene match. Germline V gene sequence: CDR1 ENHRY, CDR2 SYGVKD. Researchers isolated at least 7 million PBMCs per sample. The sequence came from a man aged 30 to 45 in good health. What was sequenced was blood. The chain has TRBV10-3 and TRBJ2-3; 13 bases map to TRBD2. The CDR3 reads CATRELAGGTDTQYF. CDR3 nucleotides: TGTGCCACCCGTGAACTAGCGGGAGGGACAGATACGCAGTATTTT.